This T cell receptor beta chain derives from a study of technical replicates of blood from a handful of donors. Some clones are missing from TCRdb's copy, which holds only in-frame ones; the method was immunoSEQ multiplex PCR. The sample has roughly 80,000 clones, approximately 94% seen once. Germline assignment: CDR1 MNHEY and CDR2 SMNVEV (reference sequence). The CDR3 sequence is 15 residues long. V shed 5 bases and J 5 bases; nucleotides not matched to a gene: 11. V and J are TRBV27 and TRBJ1-1; 7 bases are a match to TRBD1. The clonotype originates from a human donor in good health. Sequencing was done on a sample of T cells isolated from PBMCs. In nucleotides, the CDR3 is TGTGCCAGCAGTGGAGGAACAGGGGAGTGGACTGAAGCTTTCTTT. This translates into CASSGGTGEWTEAFF.